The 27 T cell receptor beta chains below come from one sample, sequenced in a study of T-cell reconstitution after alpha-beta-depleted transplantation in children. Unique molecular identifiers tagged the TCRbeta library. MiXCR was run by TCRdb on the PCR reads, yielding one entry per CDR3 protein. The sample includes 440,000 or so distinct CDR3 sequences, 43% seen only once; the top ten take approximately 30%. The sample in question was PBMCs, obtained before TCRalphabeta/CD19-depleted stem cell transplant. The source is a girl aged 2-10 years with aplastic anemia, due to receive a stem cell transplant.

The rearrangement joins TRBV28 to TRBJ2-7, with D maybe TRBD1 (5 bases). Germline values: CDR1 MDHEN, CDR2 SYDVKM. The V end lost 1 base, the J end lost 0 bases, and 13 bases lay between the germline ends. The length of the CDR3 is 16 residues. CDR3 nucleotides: TGTGCCAGCAGTTTATCATCAGGGTTCAGCTCCTACGAGCAGTACTTC. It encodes CASSLSSGFSSYEQYF.

As DNA, the CDR3 is TGTGCCAGCACCCCATGGCACGGCGGGGAGCTGTTTTTT. Its protein is CASTPWHGGELFF. The V gene is TRBV6-1, the J gene TRBJ2-2; no clear D. Trimming cost V 7 bases and J 7 bases, with 13 bases left between them. Germline V gene data show CDR1 as MNHNS and CDR2 as SASEGT. The CDR3 loop spans 13 amino acids.

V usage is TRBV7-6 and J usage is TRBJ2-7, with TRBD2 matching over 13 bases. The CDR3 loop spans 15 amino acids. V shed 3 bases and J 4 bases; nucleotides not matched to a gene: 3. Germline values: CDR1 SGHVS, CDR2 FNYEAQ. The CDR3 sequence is CASSFRLAGGYEQYF. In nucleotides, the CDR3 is TGTGCCAGCAGCTTCCGACTAGCGGGAGGATACGAGCAGTACTTC.

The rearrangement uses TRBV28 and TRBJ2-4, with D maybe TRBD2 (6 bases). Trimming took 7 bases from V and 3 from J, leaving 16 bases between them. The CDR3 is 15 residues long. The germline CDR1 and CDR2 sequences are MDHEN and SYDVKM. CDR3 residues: CASTPGYGGKNIQYF. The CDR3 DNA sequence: TGTGCCAGCACCCCCGGATACGGGGGCAAAAACATTCAGTACTTC.

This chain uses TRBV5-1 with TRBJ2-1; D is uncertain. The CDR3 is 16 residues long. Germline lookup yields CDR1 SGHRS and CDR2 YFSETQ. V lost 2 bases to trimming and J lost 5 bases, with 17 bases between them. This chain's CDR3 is CASSLRTGSSNNEQFF. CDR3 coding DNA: TGCGCCAGCAGCTTACGGACGGGCAGCTCTAACAATGAGCAGTTCTTC.

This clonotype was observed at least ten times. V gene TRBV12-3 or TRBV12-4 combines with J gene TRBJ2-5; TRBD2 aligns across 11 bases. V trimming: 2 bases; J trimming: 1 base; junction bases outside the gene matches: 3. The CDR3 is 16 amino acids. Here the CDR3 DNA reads TGTGCCAGCAGTTTAAAGGGGACTAGCGGCCAAGAGACCCAGTACTTC. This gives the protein CASSLKGTSGQETQYF.

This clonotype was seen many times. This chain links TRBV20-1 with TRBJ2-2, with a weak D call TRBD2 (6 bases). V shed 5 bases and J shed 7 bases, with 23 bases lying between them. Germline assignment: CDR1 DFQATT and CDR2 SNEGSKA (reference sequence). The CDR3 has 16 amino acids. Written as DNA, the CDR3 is TGCAGTGCTTCACCCCCCTCGGGAGACCGTGGCGGGGAGCTGTTTTTT. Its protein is CSASPPSGDRGGELFF.

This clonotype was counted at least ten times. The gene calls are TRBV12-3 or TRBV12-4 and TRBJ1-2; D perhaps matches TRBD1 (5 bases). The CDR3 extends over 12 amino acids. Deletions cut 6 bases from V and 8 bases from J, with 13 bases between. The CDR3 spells CASSLDKFGYTF. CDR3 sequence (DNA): TGTGCCAGCAGCCTGGACAAGTTCGGCTACACCTTC.

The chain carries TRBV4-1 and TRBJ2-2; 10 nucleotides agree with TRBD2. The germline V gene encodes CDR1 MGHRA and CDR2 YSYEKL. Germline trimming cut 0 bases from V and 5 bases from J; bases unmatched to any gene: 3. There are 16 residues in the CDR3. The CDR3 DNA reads TGCGCCAGCAGCCAAGAGGCTAGCGGGGGTACCGGGGAGCTGTTTTTT. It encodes CASSQEASGGTGELFF.

The CDR3 loop reads CASSYPKPRSSGANVLTF. Here the CDR3 DNA reads TGTGCCAGCAGTTACCCGAAACCCCGTAGTTCTGGGGCCAACGTCCTGACTTTC. The V and J genes are TRBV6-2 or TRBV6-3 and TRBJ2-6; no clear D gene. Looked up from germline, CDR1 is MNHEY and CDR2 is SVGEGT. This CDR3 has 18 residues. V was clipped by 2 bases and J by 1 base, with 15 bases between them.

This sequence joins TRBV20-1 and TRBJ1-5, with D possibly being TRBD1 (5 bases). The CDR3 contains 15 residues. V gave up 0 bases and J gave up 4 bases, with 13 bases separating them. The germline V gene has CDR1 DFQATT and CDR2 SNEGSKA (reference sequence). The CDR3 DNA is TGCAGTGCTAGAGACCAAAGACAGCCGAATCAGCCCCAGCATTTT. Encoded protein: CSARDQRQPNQPQHF.

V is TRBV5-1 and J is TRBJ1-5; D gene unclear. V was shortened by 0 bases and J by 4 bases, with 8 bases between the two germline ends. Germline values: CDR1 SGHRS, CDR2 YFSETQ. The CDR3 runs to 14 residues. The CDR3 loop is CASSLGQKNQPQHF. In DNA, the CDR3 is TGCGCCAGCAGCTTGGGCCAGAAGAATCAGCCCCAGCATTTT.

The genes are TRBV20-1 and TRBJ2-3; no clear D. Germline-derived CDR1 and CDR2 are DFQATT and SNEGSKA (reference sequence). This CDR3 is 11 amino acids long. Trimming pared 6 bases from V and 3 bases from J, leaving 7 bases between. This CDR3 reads CSATITDTQYF. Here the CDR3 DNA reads TGCAGTGCCACTATTACAGATACGCAGTATTTT.

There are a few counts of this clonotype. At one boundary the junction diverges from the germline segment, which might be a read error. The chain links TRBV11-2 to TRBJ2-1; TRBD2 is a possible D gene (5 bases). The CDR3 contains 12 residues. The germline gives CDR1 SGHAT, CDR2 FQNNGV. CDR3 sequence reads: CATSGTYNEQFF. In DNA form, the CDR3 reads TGTGCCACCAGCGGTACGTACAATGAGCAGTTCTTC. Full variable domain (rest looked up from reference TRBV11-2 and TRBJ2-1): EAGVAQSPRYKIIEKRQSVAFWCNPISGHATLYWYQQILGQGPKLLIQFQNNGVVDDSQLPKDRFSAERLKGVDSTLKIQPAKLEDSAVYLCATSGTYNEQFFGPGTRLTVL.

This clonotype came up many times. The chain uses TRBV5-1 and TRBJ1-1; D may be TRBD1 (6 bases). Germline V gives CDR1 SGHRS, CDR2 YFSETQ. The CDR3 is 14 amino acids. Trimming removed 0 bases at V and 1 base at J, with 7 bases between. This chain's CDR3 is CASSLARGNTEAFF. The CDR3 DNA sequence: TGCGCCAGCAGCTTGGCCAGGGGGAACACTGAAGCTTTCTTT.

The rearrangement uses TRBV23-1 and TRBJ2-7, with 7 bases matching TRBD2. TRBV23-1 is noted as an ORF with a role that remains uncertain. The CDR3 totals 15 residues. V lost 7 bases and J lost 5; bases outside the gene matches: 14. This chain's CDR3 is CASNPPGGGRDEQYF. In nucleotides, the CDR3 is TGCGCCAGCAATCCCCCAGGTGGGGGGAGGGACGAGCAGTACTTC.

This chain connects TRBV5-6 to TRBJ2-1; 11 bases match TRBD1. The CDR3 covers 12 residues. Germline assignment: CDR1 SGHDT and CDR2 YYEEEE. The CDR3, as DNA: TGTGTCGCGGGGACAGGGGGGTTAACCCCGTTCTTC. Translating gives CVAGTGGLTPFF.

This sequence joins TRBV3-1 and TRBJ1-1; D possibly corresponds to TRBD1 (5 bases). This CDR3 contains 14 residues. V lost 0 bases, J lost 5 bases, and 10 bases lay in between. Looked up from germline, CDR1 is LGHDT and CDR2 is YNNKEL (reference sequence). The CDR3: CASSQDSWGTEAFF. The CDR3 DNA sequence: TGTGCCAGCAGCCAAGATAGTTGGGGGACTGAAGCTTTCTTT.

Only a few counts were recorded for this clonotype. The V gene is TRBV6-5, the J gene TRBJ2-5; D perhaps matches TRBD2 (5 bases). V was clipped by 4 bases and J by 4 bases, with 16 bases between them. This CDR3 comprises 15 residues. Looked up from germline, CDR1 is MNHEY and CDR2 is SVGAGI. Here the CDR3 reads CASSSDHSSGETQYF. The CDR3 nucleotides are TGTGCCAGCAGTTCTGACCACTCCAGCGGAGAGACCCAGTACTTC.

Here the CDR3 reads CASSSLQGALNYNEQFF. The CDR3 bases are TGTGCCAGCAGTTCCTTGCAGGGGGCCTTAAACTACAATGAGCAGTTCTTC. The chain has TRBV27 and TRBJ2-1; 8 positions match TRBD1. Germline V lookup: CDR1 MNHEY, CDR2 SMNVEV (reference sequence). Trimming removed 4 bases from V and 3 bases from J; junction bases left unmatched: 11. CDR3 length: 17 residues.

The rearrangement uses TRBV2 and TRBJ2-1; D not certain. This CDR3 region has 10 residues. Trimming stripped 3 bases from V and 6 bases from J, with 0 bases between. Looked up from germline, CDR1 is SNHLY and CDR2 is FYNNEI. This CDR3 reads CASSDNEQFF. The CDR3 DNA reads TGTGCCAGCAGTGACAATGAGCAGTTCTTC.

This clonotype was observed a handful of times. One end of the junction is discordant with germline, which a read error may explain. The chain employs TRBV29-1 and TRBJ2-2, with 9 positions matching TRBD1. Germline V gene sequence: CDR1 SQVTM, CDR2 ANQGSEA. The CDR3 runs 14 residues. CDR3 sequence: CSVSQGAGTGELFF. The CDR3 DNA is TGCAGCGTTTCACAGGGGGCTGGCACCGGGGAGCTTTTTTTT.

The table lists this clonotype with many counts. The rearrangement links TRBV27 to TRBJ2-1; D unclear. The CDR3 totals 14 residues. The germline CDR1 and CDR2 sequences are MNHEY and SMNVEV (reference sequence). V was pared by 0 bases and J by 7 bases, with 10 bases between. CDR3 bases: TGTGCCAGCAGTTTATCGGCCACCCTAAATGAGCAGTTCTTC. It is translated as CASSLSATLNEQFF.

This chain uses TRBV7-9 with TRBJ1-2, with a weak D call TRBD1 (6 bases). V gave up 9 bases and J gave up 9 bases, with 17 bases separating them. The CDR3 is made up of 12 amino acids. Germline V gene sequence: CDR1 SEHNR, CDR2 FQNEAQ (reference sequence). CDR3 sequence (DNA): TGTGCCAGTTCAGGGGCAGGGACAAGCTACACCTTC. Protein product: CASSGAGTSYTF.

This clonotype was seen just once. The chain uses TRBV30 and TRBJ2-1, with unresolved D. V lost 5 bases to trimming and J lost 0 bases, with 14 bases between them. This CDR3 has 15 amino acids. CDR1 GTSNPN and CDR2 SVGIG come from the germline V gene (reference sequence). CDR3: CAWSRAVSSYNEQFF. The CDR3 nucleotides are TGTGCCTGGTCAAGGGCGGTGAGCTCCTACAATGAGCAGTTCTTC.

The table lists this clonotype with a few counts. The CDR3 protein is CASIRDNNQPQHF. As DNA, the CDR3 is TGCGCCAGCATACGGGACAACAATCAGCCCCAGCATTTT. V usage is TRBV5-1 and J usage is TRBJ1-5; possible D gene TRBD1, 6 bases. The CDR3 runs 13 residues. V was pared by 6 bases and J by 3 bases, with 10 bases between. Germline values: CDR1 SGHRS, CDR2 YFSETQ.

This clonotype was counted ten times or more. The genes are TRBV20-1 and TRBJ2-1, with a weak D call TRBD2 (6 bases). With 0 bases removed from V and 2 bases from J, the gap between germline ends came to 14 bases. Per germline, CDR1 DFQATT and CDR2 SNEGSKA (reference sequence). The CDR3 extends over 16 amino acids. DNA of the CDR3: TGCAGTGCTAGAGATCGGAGGGAGAGCGCCTACAATGAGCAGTTCTTC. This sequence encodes CSARDRRESAYNEQFF.